A single T cell receptor (beta chain) is shown here with its context. The antigen it binds to is not known. There are no base qualities to consult, and no much larger clone falls within one base. These data originate in a study of post-analysis software for immune sequencing data (dated by TCRdb to between 2015 and 2017). For the study in its entirety: Recorded disease courses included relapsing-remitting, secondary progressive and progressive-relapsing multiple sclerosis, with some patients lacking subtype annotation. A subset of samples was prepared in parallel using single-end sample barcoding, then pooled and co-amplified after Illumina adapter ligation. The patient repertoires were set against about eleven previously published healthy control repertoires from donors whose ages ranged from roughly 6 to 27 years. Findings and caveats that apply to the study as a whole: Significantly higher frequencies in patients than in controls were found for roughly five TRBV segments, including TRBV5-6, TRBV5-1 and TRBV20-1. The multiple sclerosis patient group was slightly younger than the control group. Normalized Chao1 diversity was significantly lower in multiple sclerosis patients than controls, suggesting substantial peripheral T-cell clonal expansion. Strong co-clustering of samples prepared in the same batch was shown by direct clustering with F measure, prompting a batch-effect correction.

The library was made by PCR. TCRdb records Illumina HiSeq 2500 as the sequencer. Unique molecular identifiers were incorporated into TCR beta cDNA libraries to reduce PCR and sequencing biases. Approximately 500,000 cDNA molecules were obtained for every 1 to 10 million input T cells, so each molecule roughly corresponded to one T cell. Patient libraries were prepared and sequenced with the same protocol used for the earlier healthy control dataset. Samples belonging to the same batch were prepared together, multiplexed and sequenced on a shared HiSeq lane. For the original study's pipeline: MIGEC was used to process the raw barcoded reads, and molecular identifier groups with only a single read were discarded before consensus assembly and CDR3 extraction. Clonotype tables were post-analysed with VDJtools, normalizing diversity by down-sampling all datasets to the smallest sample size. To correct batch-related cross-sample contamination, repertoire overlap clustering matched CDR3 amino acid sequences but not nucleotide sequences. TCRdb trimmed public reads at Q25 via fastp, called clones via MiXCR and kept in-frame beta chains. When rows share a CDR3 protein, they turn into one entry using the most common DNA and genes. None of the V and J calls come from the authors' own analysis; TCRdb made them. The sample contains more than 350,000 distinct CDR3 sequences, 39% of them found a single time. The ten biggest clones cover about 7.6% of the sample.

The CDR3 numbers 15 residues from cysteine through phenylalanine. Kept here is only the CDR3 DNA, which spans 45 bases and is read in frame from base 1. The germline V gene (reference sequence) provides CDR1 DFQATT and CDR2 SNEGSKA. Germline trimming: 0 bases from V, 4 bases from J; junction bases outside gene matches: 8. To demonstrate the VDJtools post-analysis software, TCR beta repertoires were profiled from the peripheral blood of roughly 12 young patients with multiple sclerosis. Multiple sclerosis patients were children and adolescents aged about 6 to 16 years. This TCR was recovered from a girl aged 2 to 10 with multiple sclerosis. The V gene is TRBV20-1 and the J gene is TRBJ1-2, and 7 junction bases match TRBD1. The sample comprised blood. The sequence in DNA is TGCAGTGCTAGAGATTTGGGACAGCCATTCTATGGCTACACCTTC. It encodes CSARDLGQPFYGYTF.